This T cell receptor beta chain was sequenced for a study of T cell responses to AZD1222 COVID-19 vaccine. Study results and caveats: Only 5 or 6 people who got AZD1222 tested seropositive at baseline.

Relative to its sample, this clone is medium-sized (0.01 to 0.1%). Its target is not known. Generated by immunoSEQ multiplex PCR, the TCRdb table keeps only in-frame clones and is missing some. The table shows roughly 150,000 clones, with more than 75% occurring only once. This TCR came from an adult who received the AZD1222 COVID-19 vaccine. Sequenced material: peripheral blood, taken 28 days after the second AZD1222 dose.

The CDR3 DNA reads TGTGCCAGCAGCTTTCCCGGTTTCACTGGAAACACCATATATTTT. Amino acid sequence: CASSFPGFTGNTIYF. V gene TRBV5-8 combines with J gene TRBJ1-3; D is unclear. Trimming left V 2 bases short and J 2 bases short, with 11 bases between. The CDR3 is 15 amino acids. Per the germline V gene, CDR1 is SGHTS and CDR2 is YDEGEE.